This entry concerns a single T cell receptor beta chain. These data belong to a study of blood T cell repertoires in COVID-19. The overall study: From T cells, B-cell-depleted T cells, or PBMCs came the material, which was cDNA or gDNA.

Unmatched junction bases numbered 6, after V lost 1 base and J lost 3 bases. CDR1 is LGHDT, CDR2 YNNKEL, per germline (reference sequence). The CDR3 sequence is 17 residues long. Original processing methods: Reference gene primer amplification gave estimated nucleated cell counts. Produced via immunoSEQ multiplex PCR; TCRdb's table is partial and in-frame only. That table supplies the V and J calls and clone size; D and trimming were determined from the DNA. The sample includes about 210,000 clones, roughly 85% of them seen just once. V is TRBV3-1 (or the pseudogene TRBV3-2) and J is TRBJ2-2, with 9 bases fitting TRBD1. The sequence was obtained from a woman between 70 and 85 years old with COVID-19, enrolled during active disease. Material: peripheral blood. CDR3: CASSQVPGQGYTGELFF. Here the CDR3 DNA reads TGTGCCAGCAGCCAAGTACCGGGACAGGGATACACCGGGGAGCTGTTTTTT.